This record concerns one T cell receptor (beta chain) sequence. V dropped 2 bases and J dropped 14; count of bases not matched to a gene: 10. CDR3 length: 15 amino acids. Germline-derived CDR1 and CDR2 are WSHSY and SAAADI. Here immunoSEQ multiplex PCR was the method, and the copy in TCRdb shows in-frame clones only, minus some. This table has roughly 180,000 clones, around 80% appearing once. The data were obtained in a study of cytotoxic CD8 clonotypes in ibrutinib-treated CLL. In the study overall: Response samples came after a median 12 months of treatment, range 6 to 36.

This sequence was found in a human donor with chronic lymphocytic leukemia. This sample comprised PBMCs, obtained after 24 months of ibrutinib treatment. The chain joins TRBV10-2 to TRBJ1-6; 9 bases match TRBD1. CDR3 nucleotides: TGCGCCAGCAGTGAGAGTGGGACAGGGTATTTTTCCCTCCACTTT. Translated: CASSESGTGYFSLHF.